Detailed here is one T cell receptor beta chain. Treatment defined: about 20 received Ad26.COV2.S at low or high dose, single or two shots; roughly five received placebo; per-sample allocation not given. Repertoires come from day 63 after the first vaccine or placebo injection. Ad26.COV2.S expressed prefusion-stabilized spike from the original Wuhan strain. Germline V lookup: CDR1 MNHEY, CDR2 SMNVEV (reference sequence). The length of the CDR3 is 15 residues. The V end lost 5 bases, the J end lost 9 bases, and 22 bases lay between the germline ends. This record belongs to a study of Ad26.COV2.S vaccination and SARS-CoV-2 variants. Repertoires were generated with immunoSEQ multiplex PCR, while TCRdb's copy carries only in-frame clones and drops some. The sample yields about 390,000 clones, less than 90% seen once.

The specimen comprised peripheral blood, sampled in a trial of Ad26.COV2.S vaccine versus placebo. The genes are TRBV27 and TRBJ2-5, with a tentative D call TRBD1 (6 bases). This receptor was identified in a person between 18 and 60 years old who received the Ad26.COV2.S COVID-19 vaccine or a placebo. The DNA for the CDR3 is TGTGCCAGCAGTAACCGGGACACCTCCCAAGCGGCCCAGTACTTC. It codes for CASSNRDTSQAAQYF.